This is a list of T cell receptor beta chains from one sample in a study of identical twins. TCRdb recomputed calls from the 5' RACE reads with MiXCR, one row per CDR3 protein. The sample consists of around 510,000 distinct CDR3 sequences, around 15% of them appearing once. These same records also appear under a second study, on yellow fever vaccine responses in identical twins.

Sequenced material: CD4+ T cells sorted from blood. The receptors originated from a woman aged 18-29 years in good health. CDR3s leave out the opening cysteine and the closing phenylalanine or tryptophan. D genes are given only for firm matches.

j_call v_call d_call cdr3_aa
TRBJ2-7 TRBV5-4 . ASSSRVTYEQY
TRBJ2-2 TRBV7-9 TRBD2 ASSPEERGTGELF
TRBJ2-5 TRBV5-1 TRBD1 ASSADRGGLFFKETQY
TRBJ2-2 TRBV7-9 . ASSYRQNTGELF
TRBJ2-1 TRBV7-2 TRBD1 ASSLRRQGAYNEQF
TRBJ2-5 TRBV15 TRBD2 ATSRDLPGLAGVETQY
TRBJ2-1 TRBV7-3 . ASSFSGVVYNEQF
TRBJ2-1 TRBV6-5 . ASSYLGGGLPNEQF
TRBJ2-7 TRBV29-1 . SVGGSNLYEQY
TRBJ1-1 TRBV12-5 . ASAWTANTEAF
TRBJ2-1 TRBV24-1 TRBD2 ATSDFGLAGNNEQF
TRBJ2-5 TRBV29-1 TRBD2 SVEGASGETQY
TRBJ2-1 TRBV10-3 TRBD2 AMGFRALADYNEQF
TRBJ1-2 TRBV2 . ASTRATAGGYT
TRBJ2-3 TRBV5-1 . ASSHPLSTDTQY
TRBJ2-5 TRBV4-3 . ASSPGTLSSEQETQY
TRBJ2-6 TRBV3-1 . ASSQGGGPFSGANVLT
TRBJ1-1 TRBV7-2 TRBD1 ASSPRDRSMNTEAF
TRBJ2-4 TRBV4-2 . ASSVPGAKNIQY
TRBJ2-1 TRBV4-3 TRBD2 ASSQEGAGVNEQF
TRBJ2-7 TRBV20-1 TRBD1 SASRIGQGQYEQY
TRBJ2-5 TRBV7-9 . ASSLVPPGQETQY
TRBJ2-5 TRBV12-3/TRBV12-4 TRBD1 ATKQGAAETQY
TRBJ2-7 TRBV20-1 . SARSVDEQY
TRBJ2-2 TRBV7-2 . ASSPYLTGELF
TRBJ2-1 TRBV4-3 . ASSQDRGGTPDNEQF
TRBJ1-5 TRBV7-6 . ASSLAPRDPQH
TRBJ2-3 TRBV29-1 . SVGFTDTQY
TRBJ1-5 TRBV28 . ASSLAKDSNQPQH
TRBJ2-1 TRBV6-2/TRBV6-3 TRBD2 ASSRPSGKGNEQF
TRBJ1-6 TRBV28 . ASSLQANNSPLH
TRBJ2-2 TRBV4-3 . ASSLSGVLTGELF
TRBJ1-5 TRBV12-3/TRBV12-4 . ASSYRVGYQPQH
TRBJ2-1 TRBV7-6 TRBD2 ASSAQLAGEVQNEQF
TRBJ2-6 TRBV30 . AWSRGNGANVLT
TRBJ2-7 TRBV28 . ASSTYTGTPREQY
TRBJ2-3 TRBV7-2 TRBD2 ASSLEYPGGTDTQY
TRBJ2-7 TRBV28 TRBD1 ASSATGTGSPYEQY
TRBJ2-3 TRBV2 TRBD1 ASERTGMGLY
TRBJ2-4 TRBV11-2 . ASSLGSHRGQPTKNIQY
TRBJ2-3 TRBV15 TRBD2 ATSRRSLAGSADTQY
TRBJ2-1 TRBV5-6 TRBD1 ASRGTGGTEQF
TRBJ2-7 TRBV20-1 . SAMRESYEQY
TRBJ2-5 TRBV5-1 . ASSLLANSETQY
TRBJ1-2 TRBV27 . ASSLRIGAGYGYT
TRBJ2-1 TRBV20-1 . SAGPTTSDEQF